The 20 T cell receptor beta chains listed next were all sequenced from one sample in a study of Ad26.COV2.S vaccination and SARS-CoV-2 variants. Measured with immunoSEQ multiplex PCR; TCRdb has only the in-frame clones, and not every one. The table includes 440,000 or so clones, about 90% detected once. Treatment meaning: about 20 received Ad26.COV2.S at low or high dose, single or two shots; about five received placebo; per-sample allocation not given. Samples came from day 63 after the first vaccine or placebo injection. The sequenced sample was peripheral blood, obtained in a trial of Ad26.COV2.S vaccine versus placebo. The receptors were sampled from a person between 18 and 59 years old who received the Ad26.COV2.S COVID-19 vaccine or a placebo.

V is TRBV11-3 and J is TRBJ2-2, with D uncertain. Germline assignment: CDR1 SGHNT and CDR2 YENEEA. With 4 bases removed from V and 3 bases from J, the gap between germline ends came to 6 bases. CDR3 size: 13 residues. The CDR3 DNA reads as TGTGCCAGCAGCTCCGTGGACACCGGGGAGCTGTTTTTT. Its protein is CASSSVDTGELFF.

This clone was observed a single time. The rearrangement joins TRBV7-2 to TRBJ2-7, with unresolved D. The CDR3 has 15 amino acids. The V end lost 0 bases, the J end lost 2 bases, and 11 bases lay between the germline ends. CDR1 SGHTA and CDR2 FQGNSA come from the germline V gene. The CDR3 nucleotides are TGTGCCAGCAGCTTAGCGTTTCACAGCACCTACGAGCAGTACTTC. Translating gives CASSLAFHSTYEQYF.

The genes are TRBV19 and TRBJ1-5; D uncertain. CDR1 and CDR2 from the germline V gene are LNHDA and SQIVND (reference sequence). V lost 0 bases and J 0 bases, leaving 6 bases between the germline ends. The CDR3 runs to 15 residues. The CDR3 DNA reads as TGTGCCAGTAGTATAGATCACGTTAGCAATCAGCCCCAGCATTTT. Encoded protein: CASSIDHVSNQPQHF.

CDR3 loop: CASSPNQRERHNEQFF. DNA for the CDR3: TGTGCCAGCAGCCCGAATCAGCGGGAGCGTCACAATGAGCAGTTCTTC. The chain joins TRBV7-9 to TRBJ2-1; TRBD2 aligns across 8 bases. CDR1 is SEHNR, CDR2 FQNEAQ, per germline (reference sequence). The CDR3 covers 16 residues. The J segment lost 5 bases and the V segment lost 5 bases, leaving 11 bases of the junction unmatched. Together with reference TRBV7-9 and TRBJ2-1, the CDR3 gives the full variable domain: DTGVSQNPRHKITKRGQNVTFRCDPISEHNRLYWYRQTLGQGPEFLTYFQNEAQLEKSRLLSDRFSAERPKGSFSTLEIQRTEQGDSAMYLCASSPNQRERHNEQFFGPGTRLTVL.

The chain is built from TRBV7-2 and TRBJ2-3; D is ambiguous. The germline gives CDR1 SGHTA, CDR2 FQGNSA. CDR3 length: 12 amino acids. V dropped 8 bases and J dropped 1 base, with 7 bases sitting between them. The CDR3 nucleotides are TGTGCCAGCGGCCAGCGCACAGATACGCAGTATTTT. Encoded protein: CASGQRTDTQYF.

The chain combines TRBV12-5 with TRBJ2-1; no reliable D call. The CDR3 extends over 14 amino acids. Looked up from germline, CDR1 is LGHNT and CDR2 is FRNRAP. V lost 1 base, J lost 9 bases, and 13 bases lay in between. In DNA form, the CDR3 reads TGTGCTAGTGGTTTGGGGGCCACAGTAACTGAGCAGTTCTTC. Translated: CASGLGATVTEQFF.

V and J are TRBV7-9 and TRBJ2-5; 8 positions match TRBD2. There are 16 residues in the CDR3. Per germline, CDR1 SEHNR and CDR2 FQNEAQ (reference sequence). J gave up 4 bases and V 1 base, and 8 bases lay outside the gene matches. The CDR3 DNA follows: TGTGCCAGCAGCTTAGATCTAGCGGGCAAAGGAGAGACCCAGTACTTC. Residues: CASSLDLAGKGETQYF.

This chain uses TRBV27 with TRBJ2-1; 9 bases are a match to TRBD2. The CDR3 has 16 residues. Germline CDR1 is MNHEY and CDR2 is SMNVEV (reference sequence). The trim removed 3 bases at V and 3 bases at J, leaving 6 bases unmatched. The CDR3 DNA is TGTGCCAGCAGTTTGAGACTAGCGGAACGCTACAATGAGCAGTTCTTC. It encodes CASSLRLAERYNEQFF.

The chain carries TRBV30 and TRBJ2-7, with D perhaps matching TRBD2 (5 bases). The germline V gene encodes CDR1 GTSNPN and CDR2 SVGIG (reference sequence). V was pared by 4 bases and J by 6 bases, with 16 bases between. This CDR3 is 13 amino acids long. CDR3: CAWNPVGAGEQYF. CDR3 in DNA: TGTGCCTGGAATCCAGTGGGAGCAGGCGAGCAGTACTTC.

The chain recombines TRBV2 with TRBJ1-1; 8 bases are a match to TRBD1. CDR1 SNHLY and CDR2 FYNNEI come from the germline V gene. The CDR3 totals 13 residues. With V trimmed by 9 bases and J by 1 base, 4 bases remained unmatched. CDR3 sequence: CARRGQGNTEAFF. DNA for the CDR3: TGTGCCAGGAGAGGACAGGGGAACACTGAAGCTTTCTTT.

CDR3 DNA sequence: TGTGCCAGCAGCCGGACCGTAGCGGGTGAGCAGTACTTC. Amino acids: CASSRTVAGEQYF. The J gene is TRBJ2-7, the V gene TRBV6-5; TRBD2 matches 7 bases. The CDR3 has 13 amino acids. From germline, CDR1 is MNHEY and CDR2 SVGAGI. V dropped 6 bases and J dropped 7; count of bases not matched to a gene: 9.

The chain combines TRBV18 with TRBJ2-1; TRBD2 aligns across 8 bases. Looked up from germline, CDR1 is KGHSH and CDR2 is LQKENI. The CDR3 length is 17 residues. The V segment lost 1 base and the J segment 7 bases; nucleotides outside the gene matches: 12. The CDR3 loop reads CASSPQGRLAGTNEQFF. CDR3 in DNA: TGTGCCAGCTCACCACAGGGCCGGTTAGCGGGGACGAATGAGCAGTTCTTC.

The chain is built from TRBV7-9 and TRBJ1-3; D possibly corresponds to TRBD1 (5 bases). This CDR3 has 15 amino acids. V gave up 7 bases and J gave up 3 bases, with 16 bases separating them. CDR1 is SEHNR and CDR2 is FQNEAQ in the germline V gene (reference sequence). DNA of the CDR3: TGTGCCAGCACCTGGGGGGACCAGGGTGGAAACACCATATATTTT. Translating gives CASTWGDQGGNTIYF.

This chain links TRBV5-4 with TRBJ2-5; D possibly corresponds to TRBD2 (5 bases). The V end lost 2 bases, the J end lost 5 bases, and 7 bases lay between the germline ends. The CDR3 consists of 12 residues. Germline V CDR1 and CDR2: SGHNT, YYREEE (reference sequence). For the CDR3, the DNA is TGTGCCAGCAGCTTCCGGGGTGAGACCCAGTACTTC. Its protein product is CASSFRGETQYF.

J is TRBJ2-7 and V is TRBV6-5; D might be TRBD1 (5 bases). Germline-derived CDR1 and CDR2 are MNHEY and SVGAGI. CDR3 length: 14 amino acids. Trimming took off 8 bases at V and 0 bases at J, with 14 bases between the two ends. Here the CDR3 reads CASVVTAFSYEQYF. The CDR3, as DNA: TGTGCCAGCGTTGTGACAGCCTTCTCCTACGAGCAGTACTTC.

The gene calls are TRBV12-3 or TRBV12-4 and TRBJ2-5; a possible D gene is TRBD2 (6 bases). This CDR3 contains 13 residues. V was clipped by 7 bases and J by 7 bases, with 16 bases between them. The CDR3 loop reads CASNRDSTGTQYF. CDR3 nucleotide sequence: TGTGCCAGCAACCGGGACTCCACGGGGACCCAGTACTTC.

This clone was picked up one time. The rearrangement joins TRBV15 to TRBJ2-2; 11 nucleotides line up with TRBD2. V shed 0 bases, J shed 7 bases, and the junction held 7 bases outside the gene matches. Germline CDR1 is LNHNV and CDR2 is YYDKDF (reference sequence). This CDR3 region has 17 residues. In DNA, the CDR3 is TGTGCCACCAGCAGAGATTCCGTAGCGGGAGGGCTCGGGGAGCTGTTTTTT. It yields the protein CATSRDSVAGGLGELFF.

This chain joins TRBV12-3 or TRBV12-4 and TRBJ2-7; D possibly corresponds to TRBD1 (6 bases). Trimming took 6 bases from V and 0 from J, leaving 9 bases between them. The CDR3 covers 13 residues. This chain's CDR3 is CASRRDTSYEQYF. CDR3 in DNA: TGTGCCAGCAGACGGGACACCTCCTACGAGCAGTACTTC.

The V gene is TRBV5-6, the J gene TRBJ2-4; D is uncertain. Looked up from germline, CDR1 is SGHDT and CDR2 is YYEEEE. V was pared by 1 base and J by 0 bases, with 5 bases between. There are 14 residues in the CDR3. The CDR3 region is CASSLSEAKNIQYF. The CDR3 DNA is TGTGCCAGCAGCTTGTCAGAAGCCAAAAACATTCAGTACTTC.

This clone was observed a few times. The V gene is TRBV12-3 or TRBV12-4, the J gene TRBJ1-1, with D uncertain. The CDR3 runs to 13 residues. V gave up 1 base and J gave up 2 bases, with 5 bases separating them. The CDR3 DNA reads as TGTGCCAGCAGTTTAGAATTTAACACTGAAGCTTTCTTT. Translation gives CASSLEFNTEAFF.